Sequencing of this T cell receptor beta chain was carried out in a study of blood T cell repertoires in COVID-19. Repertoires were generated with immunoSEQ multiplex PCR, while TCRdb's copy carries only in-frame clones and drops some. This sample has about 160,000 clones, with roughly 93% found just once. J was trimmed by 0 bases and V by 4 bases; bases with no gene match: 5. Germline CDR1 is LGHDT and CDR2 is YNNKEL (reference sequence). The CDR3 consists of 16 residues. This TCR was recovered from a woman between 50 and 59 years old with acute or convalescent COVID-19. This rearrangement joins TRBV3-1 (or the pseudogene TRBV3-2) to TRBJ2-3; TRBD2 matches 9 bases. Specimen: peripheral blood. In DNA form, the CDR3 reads TGTGCCAGCAGCCCCCCTAGCGGGGCTAGCACAGATACGCAGTATTTT. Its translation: CASSPPSGASTDTQYF.